This T cell receptor beta chain emerged from a study of prognosis after radiotherapy for stage I lung cancer. The wider study: No patient had concurrent therapy with stereotactic body radiotherapy.

Genomic DNA was the source, and TCR beta CDR3 was amplified from it by two-round multiplex PCR. First-round PCR, the initial amplification, used primers specific to each TRBV and TRBJ gene. TCRdb re-called the multiplex PCR reads with MiXCR, one entry per CDR3 protein. The sample contains some 36,000 distinct CDR3 sequences, about 24% of which appear only once. Study-wide points: Patients given stereotactic body radiation therapy showed fewer unique TCR clones afterward, median 10,088 versus 6,861.

The V gene lost 0 bases and the J gene lost 9 bases, with 13 bases spanning the gap. The CDR3 has 15 residues. CDR1 SGHRS and CDR2 YFSETQ come from the germline V gene. This clonotype was seen repeatedly, ten times or more. Its antigen is not identified. The J gene is TRBJ1-6, the V gene TRBV5-1, with D unresolved. The receptor was derived from a donor of 50 years or more with non-small cell lung cancer. This material consisted of PBMCs, taken before or after stereotactic body radiation therapy (not recorded which). The CDR3 bases are TGCGCCAGCAGCTTGGAGGGTCAGCTTGGTTCACCCCTCCACTTT. Residues: CASSLEGQLGSPLHF.